This TCR beta chain was observed in a study of cytomegalovirus exposure and HLA in healthy donors. In regard to this clone: Its cognate antigen is unknown. An end of the junction does not agree with germline; a read error may underlie this.

Study-level results: A later analysis revealed that TCR association rates differed between HLA loci, peaking at DRB1 and bottoming out at HLA-C. Among TCR sequences, most were rare, though some public TCRs appeared in many donors.

PCR primers comprised 60 Vbeta and 13 Jbeta primers. The method was immunoSEQ multiplex PCR; TCRdb's version includes in-frame clones alone and lacks a portion of them. Of 130,000 or so clones in the sample, 77% were seen once. The CDR3 has 13 residues. In germline, CDR1 is LNHDA, CDR2 SQIVND (reference sequence). The V and J genes are TRBV19 and TRBJ1-1, with D possibly TRBD1 on 5 matching bases. The sequence was obtained from a female donor in good health and CMV-seronegative. Material: PBMCs. The CDR3 DNA follows: TGTGCCGGTAGTATAGATGCAGGGTACGCAGCTTTCTTT. Protein: CAGSIDAGYAAFF.